The T cell receptor beta chain under discussion was sequenced for a study of CD8 T cells in ankylosing spondylitis. TCRdb reprocessed the 5' RACE reads with MiXCR, giving one entry per CDR3 protein. The table includes 200,000 or so distinct CDR3 sequences, under 15% detected once. Trimming took 4 bases from V and 6 from J, leaving 16 bases between them. This CDR3 spans 14 amino acids. The germline V gene has CDR1 SGHKS and CDR2 YYEKEE (reference sequence). The source is a female donor with ankylosing spondylitis or in good health (not recorded which). Sequenced input: blood, either unsorted or a sorted T cell fraction (not recorded which). The rearrangement uses TRBV5-5 and TRBJ1-1; the D is unclear. This chain's CDR3 is CASSPEVVVPEAFF. CDR3 coding DNA: TGTGCCAGCAGCCCCGAAGTGGTGGTCCCTGAAGCTTTCTTT.